This paragraph covers one T cell receptor beta chain sequence. Its cognate antigen is unknown. This record comes from a study of T-cell memory formation after mild COVID-19. Study-wide context: The two donors had largely donor-specific TCR clusters. Study results and limitations: The study found contracting CD4+ clones mainly in CM and EM and contracting CD8+ clones in EMRA. Second-wave clones that peaked on day 37 lacked confirmed SARS-CoV-2 specificity.

Trimming took 1 base from V and 4 from J, leaving 22 bases between them. This CDR3 has 18 residues. From germline, CDR1 is LGHNA and CDR2 YSLEER. The TCR alpha and TCR beta cDNA libraries, bearing sample barcodes and UMIs, were generated by 5'RACE using constant-segment primers. TCRdb re-analysed the 5' RACE reads in MiXCR, keeping a single row per CDR3 protein. The table has around 310,000 distinct CDR3 sequences, around a fifth seen once. The sequencing sample was made of PBMCs or a T cell subset sorted from them (not recorded which). The V gene is TRBV4-3, the J gene TRBJ1-2, with D tentatively TRBD1 (5 bases). This receptor was taken from a man aged 18 to 29 who had mild COVID-19 (a few samples of this study predate the infection). Cell type and time point are not known. As DNA, the CDR3 is TGCGCCAGCAGCCAAGTATTGCAGGGCCCTCTCCTAGCCTATGGCTACACCTTC. It translates to CASSQVLQGPLLAYGYTF.